One T cell receptor (beta chain) is described in this entry. In the PCR, 60 Vbeta and 13 Jbeta primers were used. Repertoires were generated with immunoSEQ multiplex PCR, while TCRdb's copy carries only in-frame clones and drops some. The sample comprises roughly 200,000 clones, about nine tenths of which are singletons, and approximately 1.1% rests with the top ten. This sample is drawn from a study of cytomegalovirus exposure and HLA in healthy donors. V gave up 5 bases and J gave up 7 bases; unmatched junction bases: 6. Germline loops: CDR1 SNHLY, CDR2 FYNNEI. This CDR3 is built from 14 residues. Source material: PBMCs. The receptor was derived from a boy aged 2 to 9 in good health and CMV-seronegative. This chain joins TRBV2 and TRBJ2-2, with 8 bases lining up with TRBD1. The CDR3 reads CASSPDRAVGELFF. The CDR3 DNA is TGTGCCAGCAGTCCGGACAGGGCGGTCGGGGAGCTGTTTTTT.